Shown below are 4 T cell receptor beta chains from a single sample sequenced in a study of T cell changes during pregnancy in multiple sclerosis. TCRdb keeps only in-frame clones here, not all; method: immunoSEQ multiplex PCR. The sample comprises 14,000 or so clones, 93% of which are singletons, and around 2.8% rests with the top ten. Sequencing was performed on peripheral blood, taken in the second trimester of pregnancy. The receptors were sampled from a female donor in good health, enrolled as a control in a pregnancy study.

The chain uses TRBV11-3 and TRBJ1-2, with unresolved D. Germline assignment: CDR1 SGHNT and CDR2 YENEEA. The V end lost 3 bases, the J end lost 3 bases, and 8 bases lay between the germline ends. The CDR3 sequence is 13 residues long. CDR3 region: CASSLYTDYGYTF. The DNA for the CDR3 is TGTGCCAGCAGCTTGTACACAGACTATGGCTACACCTTC.

This clone was seen only once. The rearrangement links TRBV6-5 to TRBJ2-7, with D hard to call. The CDR3 covers 13 residues. The germline V gene has CDR1 MNHEY and CDR2 SVGAGI. The ends were cut back, 7 bases at V and 0 bases at J, with 10 bases in the middle. The CDR3 nucleotides read TGTGCCAGCACAGCGCCTGCCTCCTACGAGCAGTACTTC. Protein product: CASTAPASYEQYF.

CDR3: CASVLSAGLNTEAFF. In nucleotides, the CDR3 is TGTGCCAGCGTCTTATCGGCAGGGCTGAACACTGAAGCTTTCTTT. The chain couples TRBV28 to TRBJ1-1; weak D call: TRBD1 (5 bases). CDR1 and CDR2 (germline): MDHEN, SYDVKM. Trimming took off 8 bases at V and 0 bases at J, with 16 bases between the two ends. The CDR3 has 15 residues.

The chain recombines TRBV27 with TRBJ2-2; D ambiguous. Germline values: CDR1 MNHEY, CDR2 SMNVEV (reference sequence). V was cut by 5 bases and J by 7 bases, with 14 bases left in between. This CDR3 contains 14 residues. CDR3 bases: TGTGCCAGCAGTCGAGACTGGATAAACGGGGAGCTGTTTTTT. Protein sequence: CASSRDWINGELFF.